The present entry profiles one TCR beta chain with its context. Its antigen specificity is not known. Nothing much larger sits one base from this clone, and base qualities are not available. To prepare the library, the immunoSEQ multiplex PCR assay was applied. Rearranged TCR beta chain sequences were amplified using the hsTCRB Kit according to the manufacturer's protocol. Sequencing of TCRB libraries was carried out on an Illumina MiSeq. Per the source publication's procedure: The proprietary platform of the kit vendor was used for demultiplexing, trimming and gene mapping. TCRdb's version of the immuneACCESS table is confined to in-frame rearrangements and falls short of the full clone set. An unresolved V gene accounts for under half of the shortfall where checked; the remainder is of unknown origin. V, J and clone size derive from that table, while D and trimming were established from the DNA sequence. Counted in this sample were 58,000 or so clones; roughly four fifths of them appeared once. The ten largest clones take up more than 3% of the sample.

These data belong to a study of a mutant IDH1 vaccine in newly diagnosed glioma (dated by TCRdb to about 2021). Some background on the complete study: In the chemotherapy-containing groups, vaccination started alongside temozolomide cycles, whereas in patients who had radiotherapy alone it started 4-6 weeks after radiotherapy. Of the roughly 31 treated patients, roughly 60% were male and around 40% were female, and the mean age was approximately 41 years. Prior to enrollment, standard therapy consisting of radiotherapy alone, temozolomide alone, or radiochemotherapy with temozolomide had been administered to patients, with the combination being received by most patients. The week-35 safety follow-up was designated visit V12, and the week-47 end of study was designated visit V13. Peripheral blood samples were drawn at six visits, namely V03 (baseline), V05, V07, V10, V12 and V13. Longitudinal TCRB deep sequencing was performed for approximately 24 treated patients wherever samples were available for exploratory analyses.

Interpreted using the paper, the time point label stands for: week 47, end of study. Each vaccine dose was 300 ug of a 20-mer mutant IDH1 peptide in Montanide, given subcutaneously with topical imiquimod. Across visits V03 through V10, patients got a total of eight vaccinations, given in weeks 1, 3, 5, 7, 11, 15, 19 and 23. Donors had newly diagnosed WHO grade 3 or 4 IDH1-mutant astrocytomas with loss of nuclear ATRX. The samples were drawn from NOA16, a multicentre, single-arm, open-label phase I trial in Germany that tested a mutant IDH1 peptide vaccine in humans for the first time. Genomic DNA for TCRB sequencing was extracted from EDTA blood using the DNeasy Blood and Tissue Kit. Overall study results and their limits: It was noted by the authors that analyses of patient blood samples could not be reproduced owing to sample limitations. No apparent relationship was observed between pseudoprogression and alterations in the top peripheral T cell clonotypes detected by TCRB sequencing. PBMC samples for TCRB deep sequencing were selected based on availability. Vaccine-induced immune responses across multiple MHC alleles were detected in over 85% of patients.

From its cysteine to its phenylalanine, the CDR3 spans 15 amino acids. Only the CDR3 DNA is retained, 45 bases long and in frame from the first base. The germline V gene specifies ENHRY as CDR1 and SYGVKD as CDR2. Deletion took 0 bases off V and 7 bases off J, with a span of 12 bases between the germline ends. This specimen was PBMCs, taken from a glioma patient whose treatment included an IDH1 peptide vaccine. Recombination linked TRBV10-3 to TRBJ2-2; a confident D gene designation cannot be given. This sequence originates from a woman between 45 and 60 years old with glioma. The sequence in DNA is TGTGCCATCAGTGAGTCCACTGCCTACCGCGGGGAGCTGTTTTTT. Translated, this gives CAISESTAYRGELFF.